A selection of T cell receptor beta chains follows, all from one sample in a study of T cell repertoires in cytomegalovirus infection. TCRdb re-called the reads with MiXCR, one entry per CDR3 protein. This table holds 150,000 to 200,000 distinct CDR3 sequences, 28% found once. Sequences were obtained from PBMCs. These receptors were collected from a human donor in good health (CMV status not recorded). Some clones in this sample may be carry-over from other donors' samples. CDR3s include the opening cysteine and the closing phenylalanine or tryptophan. Each record gives: J gene, clone size, V gene, D gene, CDR3 DNA, CDR3 protein. A D gene is named only where the DNA matches it firmly. Expanded clones are given a class, and other clones once, few, many or no size at all.

J gene: TRBJ1-1; clone size: .; V gene: TRBV10-3; D gene: .; CDR3 DNA: TGTGCCATCAGTCCGGACGAGAACACTGAAGCTTTCTTT; CDR3 protein: CAISPDENTEAFF
J gene: TRBJ2-1; clone size: few; V gene: TRBV4-2; D gene: TRBD1; CDR3 DNA: TGTGCCAGCAGCCAAGTGGGGACAGGGGGCGATGGCTCCTACAATGAGCAGTTCTTC; CDR3 protein: CASSQVGTGGDGSYNEQFF
J gene: TRBJ2-4; clone size: .; V gene: TRBV7-2; D gene: TRBD2; CDR3 DNA: TGTGCCAGCAGCTCCCAGGGCGGACTAGCGGGGGAAAACATTCAGTACTTC; CDR3 protein: CASSSQGGLAGENIQYF
J gene: TRBJ1-1; clone size: many; V gene: TRBV6-2/TRBV6-3; D gene: .; CDR3 DNA: TGTGCCAGCAACAAAAAAGGGACGGTGAACACTGAAGCTTTCTTT; CDR3 protein: CASNKKGTVNTEAFF
J gene: TRBJ2-2; clone size: .; V gene: TRBV25-1; D gene: .; CDR3 DNA: TGTGCCAGCAGTCCAAAATACGGGCTCCCTAAGTCGGACACCGGGGAGCTGTTTTTT; CDR3 protein: CASSPKYGLPKSDTGELFF
J gene: TRBJ1-2; clone size: .; V gene: TRBV4-1; D gene: .; CDR3 DNA: TGCGCCTGCAGCGACGGACAGCTCTATGGCTACACCTTC; CDR3 protein: CACSDGQLYGYTF
J gene: TRBJ1-2; clone size: .; V gene: TRBV29-1; D gene: .; CDR3 DNA: TGCAGCGTGGGAGATATTGATAACTATGGCTACACCTTC; CDR3 protein: CSVGDIDNYGYTF
J gene: TRBJ2-7; clone size: many; V gene: TRBV7-6; D gene: .; CDR3 DNA: TGTGCCAGCAGTCCCCGACGTCGGGGGGCCCCCTACGAGCAGTACTTC; CDR3 protein: CASSPRRRGAPYEQYF
J gene: TRBJ1-2; clone size: few; V gene: TRBV12-3/TRBV12-4; D gene: TRBD1; CDR3 DNA: TGTGCCAGCGGGGGGACAGTCCTGGGCGGCTACACCTTC; CDR3 protein: CASGGTVLGGYTF
J gene: TRBJ2-1; clone size: few; V gene: TRBV7-3; D gene: TRBD2; CDR3 DNA: TGTGCCAGCAGCCCTAGCGGGGGGGCCTCGTTCTTC; CDR3 protein: CASSPSGGASFF
J gene: TRBJ1-2; clone size: .; V gene: TRBV29-1; D gene: .; CDR3 DNA: TGCAGCGTGGGGTCGGGGTCCGGGGGCTACACCTTC; CDR3 protein: CSVGSGSGGYTF
J gene: TRBJ1-1; clone size: few; V gene: TRBV4-2; D gene: .; CDR3 DNA: TGTGCCAGCAGCCAAGTAGGGGATTGGAACACTGAAGCTTTCTTT; CDR3 protein: CASSQVGDWNTEAFF
J gene: TRBJ2-2; clone size: many; V gene: TRBV7-7; D gene: .; CDR3 DNA: TGTGCTAGCAGCTTTCAGGCAGGGGAAGGAGGGGAGCTGTTTTTT; CDR3 protein: CASSFQAGEGGELFF
J gene: TRBJ1-5; clone size: .; V gene: TRBV19; D gene: .; CDR3 DNA: TGTGCCAGTAGCCCCGGGGAAGGCAATCAGCCCCAGCATTTT; CDR3 protein: CASSPGEGNQPQHF
J gene: TRBJ2-3; clone size: .; V gene: TRBV10-2; D gene: .; CDR3 DNA: TGCGCCAGCAGTCGAGGTGCTAGCACAGATACGCAGTATTTT; CDR3 protein: CASSRGASTDTQYF
J gene: TRBJ1-2; clone size: .; V gene: TRBV7-2; D gene: .; CDR3 DNA: TGTGCCAGCAGCTTAGGGGCAGCGAGAGACTACACCTTC; CDR3 protein: CASSLGAARDYTF
J gene: TRBJ2-2; clone size: many; V gene: TRBV7-2; D gene: TRBD2; CDR3 DNA: TGTGCCAGCACCAGACTAGCGGGGGGGCGAGGCGGGGAGCTGTTTTTT; CDR3 protein: CASTRLAGGRGGELFF
J gene: TRBJ1-1; clone size: .; V gene: TRBV2; D gene: .; CDR3 DNA: TGTGCCAGCATCCGGACAGCCTTGAACACTGAAGCTTTCTTT; CDR3 protein: CASIRTALNTEAFF
J gene: TRBJ2-1; clone size: .; V gene: TRBV20-1; D gene: .; CDR3 DNA: TGCAGTGCTAGATTGCCACGGGGCGACTACAATGAGCAGTTCTTC; CDR3 protein: CSARLPRGDYNEQFF
J gene: TRBJ1-2; clone size: many; V gene: TRBV7-2; D gene: .; CDR3 DNA: TGTGCCAGCAGCCCGTCCGGGACTCAGGGCGCGGCTGGCTACACCTTC; CDR3 protein: CASSPSGTQGAAGYTF
J gene: TRBJ2-5; clone size: .; V gene: TRBV11-2; D gene: TRBD2; CDR3 DNA: TGTGCCAGCAGCTTAGTTGGACTAGCGGGGGCTGTGGCCCAGTACTTC; CDR3 protein: CASSLVGLAGAVAQYF
J gene: TRBJ2-7; clone size: few; V gene: TRBV2; D gene: .; CDR3 DNA: TGTGCCAGCACGGATCAGCTCTCCTACGAGCAGTACTTC; CDR3 protein: CASTDQLSYEQYF
J gene: TRBJ2-2; clone size: .; V gene: TRBV12-3/TRBV12-4; D gene: .; CDR3 DNA: TGTGCCAGCAGTTTGACAGGAGACGGGGAGCTGTTTTTT; CDR3 protein: CASSLTGDGELFF
J gene: TRBJ1-5; clone size: few; V gene: TRBV10-3; D gene: TRBD1; CDR3 DNA: TGTGCCACCCGACAGGGGACAGATCAGCCCCAGCATTTT; CDR3 protein: CATRQGTDQPQHF